This section outlines one T cell receptor (beta chain) sequence together with its context. The antigen remains undetermined. This specimen comes from a study of T-cell reconstitution after alpha-beta-depleted transplantation in children. Whole-study results and caveats: Among T cells one year after transplant, newly produced cells accounted for most counts and diversity.

Trimming took 4 bases from V and 6 from J; bases not matched to a gene: 7. Per germline, CDR1 LGHNA and CDR2 YSLEER. The CDR3 totals 17 residues. This sample's TCRbeta library carried unique molecular identifier barcodes. Each CDR3 protein gets one entry after TCRdb re-called the PCR reads with MiXCR. The sample has roughly 350,000 distinct CDR3 sequences; around 15% are singletons. The sample in question was PBMCs, mostly from graft donor cells, obtained 360 days after TCRalphabeta/CD19-depleted stem cell transplant. The J gene is TRBJ2-1, the V gene TRBV4-3; 15 bases match TRBD2. The TCR originated in a male patient aged 2-15 years who had a stem cell transplant for acute lymphoblastic leukemia, so the T cells may come from the graft donor. CDR3 DNA sequence: TGCGCCAGCAGCCTCGGACTAGCGGGAGGGGGAGGCAATGAGCAGTTCTTC. Translated: CASSLGLAGGGGNEQFF.